This T cell receptor (beta chain) originates from a study of Graves' ophthalmopathy and Graves' hyperthyroidism. This clonotype was recorded at least ten times. Amplifying from RNA transcripts, the study obtained TCR beta CDR3 regions. The library came from an HTBI-primed first-round RT-PCR and a second-round multiplex PCR. TCRdb re-called the multiplex PCR reads with MiXCR, one entry per CDR3 protein. The data hold hundreds of thousands of distinct CDR3 sequences, with 21% observed a single time. Sample: peripheral blood. The TCR originated in a woman in her late teens or twenties with stable Graves' hyperthyroidism.

CDR3 sequence (DNA): TGTGCCAGCAGCTCCCAAGCGGGAGTAAGGGAGACCCAGTACTTC. Its protein product is CASSSQAGVRETQYF. The chain uses TRBV7-8 and TRBJ2-5; 8 nucleotides align to TRBD2. Germline values: CDR1 SGHVS, CDR2 FQNEAQ. Losses at the gene ends were 4 bases for V and 5 bases for J; bases not matched to a gene: 9. CDR3 size: 15 residues.